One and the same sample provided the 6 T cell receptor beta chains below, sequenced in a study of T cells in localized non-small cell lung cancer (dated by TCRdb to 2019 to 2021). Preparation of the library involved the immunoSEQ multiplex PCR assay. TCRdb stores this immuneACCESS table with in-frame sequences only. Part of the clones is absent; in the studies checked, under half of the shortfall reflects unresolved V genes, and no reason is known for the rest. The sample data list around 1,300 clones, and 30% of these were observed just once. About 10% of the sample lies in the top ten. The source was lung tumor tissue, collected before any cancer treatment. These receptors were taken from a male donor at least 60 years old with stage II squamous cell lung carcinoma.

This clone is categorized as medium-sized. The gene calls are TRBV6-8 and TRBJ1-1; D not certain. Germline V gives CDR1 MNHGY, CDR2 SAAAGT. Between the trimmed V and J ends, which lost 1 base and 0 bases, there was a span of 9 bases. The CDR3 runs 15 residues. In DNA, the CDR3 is TGTGCCAGCAGTTACTACCCGGCGATGAACACTGAAGCTTTCTTT. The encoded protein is CASSYYPAMNTEAFF.

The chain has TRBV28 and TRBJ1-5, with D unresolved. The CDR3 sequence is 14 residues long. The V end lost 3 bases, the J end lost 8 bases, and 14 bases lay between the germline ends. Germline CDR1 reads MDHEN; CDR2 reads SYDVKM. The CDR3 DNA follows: TGTGCCAGCAGTTTCCTAAGCCTACCCGAGCCCCAGCATTTT. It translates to CASSFLSLPEPQHF.

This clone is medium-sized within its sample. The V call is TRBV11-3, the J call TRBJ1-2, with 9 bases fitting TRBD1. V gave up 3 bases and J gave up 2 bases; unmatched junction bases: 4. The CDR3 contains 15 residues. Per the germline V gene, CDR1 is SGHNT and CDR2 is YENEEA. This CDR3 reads CASSFTGGANYGYTF. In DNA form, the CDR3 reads TGTGCCAGCAGCTTCACAGGGGGCGCGAACTATGGCTACACCTTC.

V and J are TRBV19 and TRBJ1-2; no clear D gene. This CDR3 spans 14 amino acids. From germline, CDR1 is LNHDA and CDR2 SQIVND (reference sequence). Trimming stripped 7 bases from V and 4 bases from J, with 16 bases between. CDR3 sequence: CASTLGIGIYGYTF. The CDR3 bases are TGTGCCAGTACCCTTGGTATAGGGATCTATGGCTACACCTTC. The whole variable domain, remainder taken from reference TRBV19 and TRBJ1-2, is DGGITQSPKYLFRKEGQNVTLSCEQNLNHDAMYWYRQDPGQGLRLIYYSQIVNDFQKGDIAEGYSVSREKKESFPLTVTSAQKNPTAFYLCASTLGIGIYGYTFGSGTRLTVV.

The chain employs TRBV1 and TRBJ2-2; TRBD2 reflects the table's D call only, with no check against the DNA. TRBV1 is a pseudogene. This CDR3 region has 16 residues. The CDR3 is CASSQDLARGVGELFF. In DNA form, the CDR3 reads TGCGCCAGCAGCCAAGATCTCGCGCGGGGCGTCGGGGAGCTGTTTTTT.

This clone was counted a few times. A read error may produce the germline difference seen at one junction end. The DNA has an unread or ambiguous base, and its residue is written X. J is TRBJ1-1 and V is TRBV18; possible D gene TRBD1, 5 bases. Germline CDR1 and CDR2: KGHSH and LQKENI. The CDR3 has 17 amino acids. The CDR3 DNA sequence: TGTGCCARCTCACCTCTCCCGGGACCCCCGACGGACACTGAAGCTTTCTTT. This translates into CAXSPLPGPPTDTEAFF.